The 9 T cell receptor beta chains below come from one sample, sequenced in a study of beta chain features in type 1 diabetes (dated by TCRdb to 2016 to 2018). The library was built by means of the immunoSEQ multiplex PCR assay. The entire isolated RNA was reverse transcribed using the High Capacity cDNA Reverse Transcription Kit, and thus expressed TCRB transcripts were sequenced. TCRdb stores this immuneACCESS table with in-frame sequences only. Part of the clones is absent; in the studies checked, under half of the shortfall reflects unresolved V genes, and no reason is known for the rest. Recorded for this sample are hundreds of thousands of clones; 15% to 18% of them occurred a single time. The top ten clonotypes cover 0.093% of the sample. Source material: naive CD4+ T cells from blood. Sample cell subset or site, as interpreted from the label and publication: true naive CD4+ T cells. Receptor source: a man aged 18 to 30 in good health.

In its sample, this clone was seen a few times. V usage is TRBV7-9 and J usage is TRBJ2-1; no clear D. In germline, CDR1 is SEHNR, CDR2 FQNEAQ (reference sequence). V lost 2 bases and J 0 bases, leaving 8 bases between the germline ends. There are 15 residues in the CDR3. CDR3 nucleotides: TGTGCCAGCAGCTTATACAGTAACTCCTACAATGAGCAGTTCTTC. Translation: CASSLYSNSYNEQFF.

This clone was detected a few times. In DNA, the CDR3 is TGCGCCAGCAGCCGACGGACAGGCTTATCCACTGAAGCTTTCTTT. This sequence encodes CASSRRTGLSTEAFF. The chain carries TRBV4-1 and TRBJ1-1, with 7 bases aligning to TRBD1. From germline, CDR1 is MGHRA and CDR2 YSYEKL. V lost 4 bases, J lost 4 bases, and 9 bases stayed unmatched. This CDR3 comprises 15 residues.

J is TRBJ1-5 and V is TRBV5-6, with 7 bases fitting TRBD1. This CDR3 is 17 amino acids long. Trimming cost V 0 bases and J 1 base; bases outside gene matches: 7. From germline, CDR1 is SGHDT and CDR2 YYEEEE. For the CDR3, the DNA is TGTGCCAGCAGCTTGGGACAGGGAGCGAGGAGCAATCAGCCCCAGCATTTT. It yields the protein CASSLGQGARSNQPQHF.

The chain couples TRBV29-1 to TRBJ1-4; no reliable D call. Germline values: CDR1 SQVTM, CDR2 ANQGSEA. The CDR3 sequence is 13 residues long. The V gene lost 6 bases and the J gene lost 8 bases, with 16 bases spanning the gap. DNA for the CDR3: TGCAGCGTGTCGTCCGGGGTTAAGGAAAAACTGTTTTTT. Its translation is CSVSSGVKEKLFF.

The chain couples TRBV7-8 to TRBJ2-2, with TRBD2 as a possible D gene (5 bases). Trimming cost V 4 bases and J 0 bases, with 15 bases left between them. The CDR3 consists of 17 residues. CDR1 and CDR2 from the germline V gene are SGHVS and FQNEAQ. CDR3 DNA: TGTGCCAGCAGCTACCCGCGGGCAGACACGAACACCGGGGAGCTGTTTTTT. Its translation is CASSYPRADTNTGELFF.

This clone was seen more than once but under ten times. CDR3 bases: TGTGCCACCCCAAACCCCCTAGCGGGAGGGCCCTGGACCTACAATGAGCAGTTCTTC. It is translated as CATPNPLAGGPWTYNEQFF. The chain joins TRBV7-9 to TRBJ2-1; 12 nucleotides match TRBD2. The CDR3 length is 19 residues. CDR1 SEHNR and CDR2 FQNEAQ come from the germline V gene (reference sequence). After removal of 10 bases from V and 2 bases from J, the junction contained 18 bases not matched to a gene.

The chain employs TRBV4-1 and TRBJ2-5, with 8 positions matching TRBD2. The germline V gene has CDR1 MGHRA and CDR2 YSYEKL. The trim removed 2 bases at V and 5 bases at J, leaving 7 bases unmatched. The CDR3 is 15 residues long. The CDR3 sequence is CASSQLRGVGETQYF. CDR3 DNA sequence: TGCGCCAGCAGCCAACTGCGGGGGGTTGGTGAGACCCAGTACTTC.

This clone was found a few times. The gene calls are TRBV7-3 and TRBJ2-1, with D perhaps TRBD1 or TRBD2 (5 bases each). This CDR3 region has 14 residues. Germline-derived CDR1 and CDR2 are SGHTA and FQGTGA. Trimming took 5 bases from V and 8 from J, leaving 16 bases between them. The CDR3 here is CASSPGPPGHEQFF. The CDR3 DNA follows: TGTGCCAGCAGCCCGGGACCGCCGGGGCATGAGCAGTTCTTC.

This clone was detected only a few times. At one of its ends the junction is not consistent with the germline gene, which may arise from a read error. The chain couples TRBV7-7 to TRBJ1-3; D possibly corresponds to TRBD1 (5 bases). The CDR3 is 16 residues long. The V gene's germline CDR1 is SSHAT and CDR2 FNYEAQ (reference sequence). CDR3 loop: CASSRGDGFSGNTIYF. In nucleotides, the CDR3 is TGTGCTAGCAGCCGCGGGGACGGTTTCTCTGGAAACACCATATATTTT. Filled out from reference TRBV7-7 and TRBJ1-3, the complete variable domain reads GAGVSQSPRYKVTKRGQDVTLRCDPISSHATLYWYQQALGQGPEFLTYFNYEAQPDKSGLPSDRFSAERPEGSISTLTIQRTEQRDSAMYRCASSRGDGFSGNTIYFGEGSWLTVV.